This T cell receptor beta chain was retrieved from a study of monozygotic twins with inflammatory bowel disease. Overall study results and limits: Nothing supported a single strong signal or clonotype that was associated with IBD.

Blood was collected, under 3 ml per donor. This CDR3 has 15 residues. Germline values: CDR1 SGHRS, CDR2 YFSETQ. As concerns this clonotype: Its antigen is undetermined.

With the 5' RACE reads reprocessed, TCRdb shows one record per CDR3 protein and no DNA. The sample totals about 450,000 distinct CDR3 sequences; its top ten clones hold roughly 2.3%. Material: blood. The rearrangement uses TRBV5-1 and TRBJ2-5. This clonotype originated in a human donor with ulcerative colitis or Crohn's disease, or a healthy co-twin of an affected twin (not recorded which). This chain's CDR3 is CASSLEGSFQETQYF.